The clone carrying this TCR beta chain was detected only a few times. Germline V gene data show CDR1 as MDHEN and CDR2 as SYDVKM. Trimming stripped 5 bases from V and 4 bases from J, with 18 bases between. The CDR3 contains 15 residues. This record comes from a study of T cells in Graves' hyperthyroidism and ophthalmopathy. Using RNA transcripts as the source, TCR beta CDR3 regions were amplified. A set of HTBI primers served as the primers for a first-round RT-PCR of the TCR CDR3. Via MiXCR, TCRdb re-called the multiplex PCR reads, giving one row per CDR3 protein. The sample holds 200,000 to 300,000 distinct CDR3 sequences; 24% are singletons and the top ten take 30% to 40%. Ophthalmopathy patients showed a Clinical Activity Score of at least 3, NOSPECS grade of at least 4 and duration under 3 months.

This TCR came from a woman in her thirties or forties with Graves' ophthalmopathy. The gene calls are TRBV28 and TRBJ2-7; perhaps TRBD2 as D (6 bases). Sequenced material: blood. CDR3 sequence: CASSRDSPTWYEQYF. Here the CDR3 DNA reads TGTGCCAGCAGTCGGGACTCCCCGACCTGGTACGAGCAGTACTTC.